One TCR beta chain is described in this entry. Its target is not known. The method was immunoSEQ multiplex PCR; TCRdb's version includes in-frame clones alone and lacks a portion of them. The sample contains tens of thousands of clones, more than 75% of which appear only once. This sample was taken from a study of T cell responses to AZD1222 COVID-19 vaccine. Study-wide findings and caveats: Dominant at 160-218 and 743-854, vaccine-associated CD4 TCRs also spanned spike.

Germline V gives CDR1 MNHNS, CDR2 SASEGT. The CDR3 contains 14 residues. V was trimmed by 1 base and J by 1 base, leaving 5 bases between them. J is TRBJ1-3 and V is TRBV6-1; D call uncertain. The sequenced sample was peripheral blood, obtained on day 0 of MenACWY control vaccination. This sequence was found in an adult in good health. CDR3 sequence reads: CASSEGGSGNTIYF. CDR3 sequence (DNA): TGTGCCAGCAGTGAAGGGGGATCTGGAAACACCATATATTTT.